One and the same sample provided the 11 T cell receptor beta chains below, sequenced in a study of human T cells and chemical hapten exposure. TCRdb reprocessed the RACE reads with MiXCR, giving one entry per CDR3 protein. There are 95,000 to 150,000 distinct CDR3 sequences in the sample; approximately 13% occur only once, and around 0.84% lies in the top ten. The sample's time point: patch test 1, 2 weeks after DPC sensitization. The treatment: therapeutic diphenylcyclopropenone sensitization with weekly scalp DPC. Sequences were derived from whole blood, sampled in connection with sensitization to the hapten diphenylcyclopropenone (DPC). The source is a young man with alopecia areata. Some clones in this sample may be carry-over from other donors' samples.

This clonotype has only a few counts. The rearrangement links TRBV7-8 to TRBJ2-1, with D tentatively TRBD2 (7 bases). Trimming shortened V by 3 bases and J by 7 bases, and 16 bases separated the two germline ends. This CDR3 has 15 residues. Germline CDR1 SGHVS, CDR2 FQNEAQ. In DNA, the CDR3 is TGTGCCAGCAGCTTTCTCCCGGGGGGCGGGAATGAGCAGTTCTTC. Protein: CASSFLPGGGNEQFF.

This clonotype was seen repeatedly, ten times or more. This chain's CDR3 is CASSPDPFSPGYTF. Here the CDR3 DNA reads TGTGCCAGCAGCCCGGACCCTTTTTCGCCTGGCTACACCTTC. The chain links TRBV7-6 to TRBJ1-2; D gene uncertain. Germline CDR1 is SGHVS and CDR2 is FNYEAQ. Trimming left V 5 bases short and J 7 bases short, with 17 bases between. The CDR3 totals 14 residues.

In this sample, this clonotype turned up a few times. The chain is built from TRBV28 and TRBJ1-1; D remains unclear. Germline V CDR1 and CDR2: MDHEN, SYDVKM. The germline V and J ends were trimmed by 5 bases and 2 bases, with 6 bases remaining between them. The CDR3 runs 12 residues. The CDR3 coding sequence is TGTGCCAGCAGTCCTTTCAACACTGAAGCTTTCTTT. Amino acid sequence: CASSPFNTEAFF.

There are a few counts of this clonotype. This chain uses TRBV7-9 with TRBJ2-5, with 7 bases fitting TRBD2. The CDR3 runs 16 residues. Per the germline V gene, CDR1 is SEHNR and CDR2 is FQNEAQ (reference sequence). V was clipped by 5 bases and J by 7 bases; unmatched bases: 16. The CDR3 DNA sequence: TGTGCCAGCAGCCTTCTGAGCGGGGCGAGTTCCGGGACCCAGTACTTC. Translated: CASSLLSGASSGTQYF.

This clonotype was observed many times. V is TRBV29-1 and J is TRBJ2-7; D may be TRBD1 (6 bases). V was clipped by 7 bases and J by 2 bases, with 15 bases between them. Germline lookup yields CDR1 SQVTM and CDR2 ANQGSEA. CDR3 length equals 13 residues. CDR3: CSGRDTSTYEQYF. In DNA, the CDR3 is TGCAGCGGACGGGACACATCCACCTACGAGCAGTACTTC.

The V and J genes are TRBV7-8 and TRBJ1-5; TRBD1 is a possible D gene (5 bases). Trimming pared 1 base from V and 6 bases from J, leaving 13 bases between. The germline gives CDR1 SGHVS, CDR2 FQNEAQ. CDR3 size: 15 residues. CDR3 sequence reads: CASSLVIGTGQPQHF. The CDR3, as DNA: TGTGCCAGCAGCTTAGTCATAGGGACGGGTCAGCCCCAGCATTTT.

This chain links TRBV12-2 with TRBJ2-5; no DNA check was done on the table's D call, TRBD2. TRBV12-2 is recorded as a pseudogene. The CDR3 has 18 amino acids. The CDR3 DNA follows: TGTGCAAGTCGCTTAGACAGACCGATGAACGGGAGACAAGAGACCCAGTACTTC. Translating it yields CASRLDRPMNGRQETQYF.

There are many counts of this clonotype. V usage is TRBV7-8 and J usage is TRBJ1-4, with D tentatively TRBD1 (5 bases). CDR1 and CDR2 from the germline V gene are SGHVS and FQNEAQ. This CDR3 is 14 amino acids long. V was clipped by 6 bases and J by 8 bases, with 16 bases between them. The CDR3 protein is CASRLDTRGEKLFF. CDR3 DNA: TGTGCCAGCAGACTGGACACGAGGGGCGAAAAACTGTTTTTT.

This clonotype was recorded a few times. The V gene is TRBV29-1, the J gene TRBJ2-7; D is ambiguous. Per the germline V gene, CDR1 is SQVTM and CDR2 is ANQGSEA. CDR3 length: 10 amino acids. Trimming took 4 bases from V and 2 from J, leaving 3 bases between them. The CDR3 reads CSVVTYEQYF. The CDR3 nucleotides read TGCAGCGTTGTCACCTACGAGCAGTACTTC.

This clonotype was counted many times. The CDR3: CASSGLAGDNEQFF. The CDR3 nucleotides read TGTGCCAGCAGTGGACTAGCGGGGGACAATGAGCAGTTCTTC. The chain combines TRBV7-3 with TRBJ2-1; TRBD2 matches at 13 bases. Unmatched junction bases numbered 1, after V lost 6 bases and J lost 5 bases. The CDR3 totals 14 residues. CDR1 and CDR2 from the germline V gene are SGHTA and FQGTGA. Full variable domain (missing parts from reference TRBV7-3 and TRBJ2-1): GAGVSQTPSNKVTEKGKYVELRCDPISGHTALYWYRQSLGQGPEFLIYFQGTGAADDSGLPNDRFFAVRPEGSVSTLKIQRTERGDSAVYLCASSGLAGDNEQFFGPGTRLTVL.

This clonotype appeared a few times. The chain combines TRBV5-1 with TRBJ2-1; 9 nucleotides match TRBD1. The ends lost 5 bases at V and 7 bases at J; junction bases unmatched: 4. CDR1 and CDR2 (germline): SGHRS, YFSETQ. The CDR3 sequence is 13 residues long. As DNA, the CDR3 is TGCGCCAGCAGACAGGGGGCACAAAATGAGCAGTTCTTC. It codes for CASRQGAQNEQFF.